These 13 T cell receptor beta chains originate from one sample sequenced in a study of blood T cell repertoires in COVID-19. The assay was immunoSEQ multiplex PCR, and TCRdb's table has in-frame clones only and misses some. Of some 370,000 clones listed, more than 80% are singletons. The specimen sequenced was peripheral blood. All receptors derive from a man between 40 and 49 years old with acute or convalescent COVID-19.

The chain couples TRBV2 to TRBJ2-1; TRBD1 agrees at 8 bases. Unmatched junction bases numbered 3, after V lost 6 bases and J lost 5 bases. This CDR3 is built from 13 residues. Germline V gives CDR1 SNHLY, CDR2 FYNNEI. CDR3 DNA: TGTGCCAGCAGGACAGGGGCTAACAATGAGCAGTTCTTC. As protein: CASRTGANNEQFF.

This chain uses TRBV5-4 with TRBJ2-2; 9 bases line up with TRBD1. The CDR3 loop spans 14 amino acids. V lost 4 bases to trimming and J lost 6 bases; unmatched junction nucleotides: 4. The germline CDR1 and CDR2 sequences are SGHNT and YYREEE (reference sequence). The CDR3 region is CASSPYRGPGELFF. As DNA, the CDR3 is TGTGCCAGCAGCCCGTACAGGGGGCCCGGGGAGCTGTTTTTT.

The chain employs TRBV7-9 and TRBJ1-4; D is perhaps TRBD1 (5 bases). The CDR3 sequence is 15 residues long. Trimming stripped 2 bases from V and 8 bases from J, with 15 bases between. CDR1 is SEHNR and CDR2 is FQNEAQ in the germline V gene (reference sequence). The CDR3 is CASSLYGREGEKLFF. CDR3 coding DNA: TGTGCCAGCAGCTTATATGGCAGGGAGGGCGAAAAACTGTTTTTT.

This chain uses TRBV11-3 with TRBJ2-1; D not resolved. Germline values: CDR1 SGHNT, CDR2 YENEEA. Trimming pared 1 base from V and 4 bases from J, leaving 14 bases between. The CDR3 covers 16 residues. CDR3 region: CASSLGSQIRYNEQFF. As DNA, the CDR3 is TGTGCCAGCAGCTTAGGCAGTCAAATACGATACAATGAGCAGTTCTTC.

This clone was seen a few times. The chain employs TRBV4-2 and TRBJ2-1; TRBD2 aligns across 9 bases. The CDR3 extends over 16 amino acids. V trimming: 0 bases; J trimming: 0 bases; junction bases outside the gene matches: 0. Germline assignment: CDR1 LGHNA and CDR2 YNFKEQ. In DNA form, the CDR3 reads TGTGCCAGCAGCCAAGATAGCGGGGGCTCCTACAATGAGCAGTTCTTC. Translated, it gives CASSQDSGGSYNEQFF.

The chain joins TRBV10-2 to TRBJ2-1; 10 bases match TRBD2. Germline V gene data show CDR1 as WSHSY and CDR2 as SAAADI. J was trimmed by 6 bases and V by 6 bases; bases with no gene match: 2. The CDR3 extends over 13 amino acids. CDR3 nucleotide sequence: TGCGCCAGCAGGCTAGCGGGAGTCAATGAGCAGTTCTTC. Translated: CASRLAGVNEQFF.

The chain has TRBV5-1 and TRBJ2-7; 7 positions agree with TRBD2. V lost 4 bases, J lost 1 base, and 8 bases stayed unmatched. The germline gives CDR1 SGHRS, CDR2 YFSETQ. The CDR3 length is 15 residues. The CDR3 here is CASSPSGGSSYEQYF. The CDR3, as DNA: TGCGCCAGCAGCCCTTCGGGGGGAAGTTCCTACGAGCAGTACTTC.

V is TRBV20-1 and J is TRBJ1-4; tentatively, D is TRBD1 (6 bases). This CDR3 has 15 amino acids. V lost 3 bases, J lost 1 base, and 12 bases lay in between. The germline V gene encodes CDR1 DFQATT and CDR2 SNEGSKA (reference sequence). DNA of the CDR3: TGCAGTGCTAGTTGGTTACAGGGAACTAATGAAAAACTGTTTTTT. Translating gives CSASWLQGTNEKLFF.

This chain uses TRBV18 with TRBJ2-2; 9 bases line up with TRBD1. The germline gives CDR1 KGHSH, CDR2 LQKENI. The CDR3 runs to 15 residues. The J segment lost 7 bases and the V segment lost 3 bases, leaving 6 bases of the junction unmatched. CDR3 in amino acids: CASSPGTGNHGELFF. In DNA form, the CDR3 reads TGTGCCAGCTCACCCGGGACAGGGAACCACGGGGAGCTGTTTTTT.

The chain recombines TRBV14 with TRBJ1-5, with 11 positions matching TRBD1. CDR1 and CDR2 (germline): SGHDN, FVKESK. The J segment lost 2 bases and the V segment lost 3 bases, leaving 12 bases of the junction unmatched. This CDR3 has 19 amino acids. The CDR3 coding sequence is TGTGCCAGCAGCCATCTCGGTGGGACAGGGGGACGCGGCAATCAGCCCCAGCATTTT. Amino acids: CASSHLGGTGGRGNQPQHF.

The rearrangement joins TRBV10-1 to TRBJ2-6; D is possibly TRBD2 (5 bases). The CDR3 consists of 19 residues. Germline V gene data show CDR1 as WNHNN and CDR2 as SYGVQD (reference sequence). Trimming cost V 2 bases and J 2 bases, with 19 bases left between them. CDR3 residues: CASSEELQRRLPGANVLTF. DNA of the CDR3: TGCGCCAGCAGTGAGGAGTTACAGAGAAGACTACCTGGGGCCAACGTCCTGACTTTC.

The table lists this clone with a few counts. The gene calls are TRBV9 and TRBJ2-2; 7 bases line up with TRBD2. Germline values: CDR1 SGDLS, CDR2 YYNGEE. The CDR3 has 17 amino acids. Trimming at V came to 0 bases and at J to 0 bases, leaving 5 bases not matched to a gene. The CDR3: CASSVGYSGANTGELFF. Written as DNA, the CDR3 is TGTGCCAGCAGCGTAGGATACAGCGGGGCGAACACCGGGGAGCTGTTTTTT.

The chain links TRBV19 to TRBJ2-1; 10 nucleotides align to TRBD1. Germline V gene sequence: CDR1 LNHDA, CDR2 SQIVND (reference sequence). Unmatched junction bases numbered 7, after V lost 4 bases and J lost 4 bases. The CDR3 sequence is 16 residues long. For the CDR3, the DNA is TGTGCCAGTAGTAGTAAACGGGACAGGGGTTACAATGAGCAGTTCTTC. It codes for CASSSKRDRGYNEQFF.